This T cell receptor (beta chain) was captured in a study of blood T cell repertoires in COVID-19. Study information: Specimens from acute and convalescent COVID-19 originated in the United States, Italy and Spain.

The repertoire was sequenced with immunoSEQ multiplex PCR; TCRdb's copy has only in-frame clones and lacks some. The repertoire holds 400,000 to 500,000 clones, with roughly 90% as singletons. The CDR3 spans 14 residues. The germline gives CDR1 SGHVS, CDR2 FQNEAQ. The V gene end was trimmed by 1 base and the J gene end by 8 bases; junction bases not matched to a gene: 2. The receptor was derived from a woman aged 25 to 45 with active or convalescent COVID-19. Sequencing was performed on peripheral blood. The rearrangement joins TRBV7-8 to TRBJ1-6; TRBD1 aligns across 7 bases. The CDR3 loop reads CASSLGQGYSPLHF. DNA of the CDR3: TGTGCCAGCAGCTTAGGACAGGGATATTCACCCCTCCACTTT.